This TCR beta chain was sequenced in a study of lymphopenia after photon versus proton radiotherapy. Findings and limits, study-wide: Photon-treated patients lost naive T cells and TCR diversity; proton-treated stayed stable. After lymphocyte nadir, photon-treated repertoires showed oligoclonal expansion, especially CD8+ Temra.

Some clones are missing from TCRdb's copy, which holds only in-frame ones; the method was immunoSEQ multiplex PCR. The sample shows 22,000 or so clones, around 90% of them seen only once. Turning to this clone: As yet, its antigen is unknown.

The source of this sequence is a woman in her seventies with pancreatic cancer. Some clones in this sample may be carry-over from other donors' samples. Specimen: peripheral blood, collected from a patient treated with proton-based radiotherapy.

CDR3 in DNA: TGTGCCATCAGTGGCCCGCCCTACAATGAGCAGTTCTTC. Translation: CAISGPPYNEQFF. J is TRBJ2-1 and V is TRBV10-3; D gene ambiguous. Trimming cost V 4 bases and J 2 bases, with 6 bases left between them. The CDR3 is 13 residues long. Germline CDR1 reads ENHRY; CDR2 reads SYGVKD.